These T cell receptor beta chains were read from a single sample in a study of cytomegalovirus exposure and HLA in healthy donors. Assay used: immunoSEQ multiplex PCR; TCRdb lists only in-frame clones, some missing. The table lists fewer than 150,000 clones, roughly four fifths of them singletons, with roughly 2.5% in the top ten. The sequenced sample was PBMCs. The origin of the receptors is a woman aged 18-29 years in good health and CMV-seronegative. Both conserved end residues are trimmed from each CDR3. The D gene is left open where the match is weak. The listing skips clone size in some rows; elsewhere it reads once, few, many or a size class.

D	J	size	V	CDR3
TRBD2	TRBJ2-1	NA	TRBV4-2	ASRTSGRAIEQF
TRBD2	TRBJ2-7	NA	TRBV6-1	ASSEGGAGAYEQY
TRBD1	TRBJ2-1	few	TRBV27	ASSFAGTGTHNEQF
TRBD1	TRBJ1-1	NA	TRBV29-1	SGAPMTGDTEAF
NA	TRBJ1-2	NA	TRBV13	ASSFGPNYGYT
NA	TRBJ2-7	NA	TRBV25-1	ASAQGGSGYEQY
TRBD1	TRBJ1-4	NA	TRBV10-3	AISEEGANEKLF
TRBD1	TRBJ1-2	NA	TRBV27	ASKRQGPPNDYGYT
TRBD1	TRBJ2-2	NA	TRBV7-8	ASTQDRLITGELF
TRBD1	TRBJ2-7	NA	TRBV4-1	ASSQRDSYEQY
NA	TRBJ1-1	NA	TRBV15	ATSRGRNRHEAF
NA	TRBJ2-1	NA	TRBV5-1	ASSLFRGNEQF
TRBD2	TRBJ2-1	NA	TRBV9	ASSVVGGGSDEQF
NA	TRBJ2-2	NA	TRBV5-1	ASSLDPSGELF
TRBD2	TRBJ2-2	NA	TRBV5-1	ASSLVSGSPGELF
TRBD2	TRBJ2-1	NA	TRBV9	ASSPSGSHEQF
NA	TRBJ1-1	NA	TRBV27	ASSLYGNTEAF
NA	TRBJ1-3	NA	TRBV19	ASSIREPGNTIY
TRBD2	TRBJ2-3	NA	TRBV7-2	ASSLVGLATSTDTQY
NA	TRBJ2-7	NA	TRBV28	ASSIPPVTAEQY
NA	TRBJ2-3	NA	TRBV4-1	ASSRTGTDTQY
TRBD1	TRBJ2-5	NA	TRBV7-9	ASTWDRAEETQY
NA	TRBJ1-3	few	TRBV14	ASSQTGNTIY
TRBD1	TRBJ2-5	NA	TRBV30	AWSVHQGAAETQY